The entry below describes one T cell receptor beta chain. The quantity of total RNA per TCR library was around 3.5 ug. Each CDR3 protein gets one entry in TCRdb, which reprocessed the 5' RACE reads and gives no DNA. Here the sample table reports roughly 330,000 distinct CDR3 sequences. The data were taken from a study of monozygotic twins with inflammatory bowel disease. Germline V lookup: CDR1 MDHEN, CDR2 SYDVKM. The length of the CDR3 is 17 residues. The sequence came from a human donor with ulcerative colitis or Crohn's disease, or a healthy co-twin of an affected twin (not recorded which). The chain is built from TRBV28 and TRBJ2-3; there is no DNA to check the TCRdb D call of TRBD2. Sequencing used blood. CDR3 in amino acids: CASRVGGLPTITDTQYF.